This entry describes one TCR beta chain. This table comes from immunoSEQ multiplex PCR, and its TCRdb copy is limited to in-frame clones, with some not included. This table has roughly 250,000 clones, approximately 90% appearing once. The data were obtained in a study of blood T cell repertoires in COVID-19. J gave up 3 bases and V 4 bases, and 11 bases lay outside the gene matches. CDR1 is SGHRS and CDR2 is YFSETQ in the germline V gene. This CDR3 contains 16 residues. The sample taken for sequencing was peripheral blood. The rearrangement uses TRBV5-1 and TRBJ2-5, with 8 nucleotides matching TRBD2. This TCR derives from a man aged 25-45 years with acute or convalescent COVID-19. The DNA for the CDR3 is TGCGCCAGCAGCCCCGGAGGAGCGGGAGTAGAAGAGACCCAGTACTTC. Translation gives CASSPGGAGVEETQYF.